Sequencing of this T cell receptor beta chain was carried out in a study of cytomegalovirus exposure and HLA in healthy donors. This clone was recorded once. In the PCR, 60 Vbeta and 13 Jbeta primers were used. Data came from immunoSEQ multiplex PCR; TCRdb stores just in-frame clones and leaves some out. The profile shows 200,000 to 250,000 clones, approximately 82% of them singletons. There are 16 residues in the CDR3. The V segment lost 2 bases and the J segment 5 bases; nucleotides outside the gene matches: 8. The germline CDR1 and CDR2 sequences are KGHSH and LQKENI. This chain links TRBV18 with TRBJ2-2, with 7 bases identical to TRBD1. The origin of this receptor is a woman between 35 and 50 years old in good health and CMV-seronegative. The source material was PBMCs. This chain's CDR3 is CASSPWRQGATGELFF. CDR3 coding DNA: TGTGCCAGCTCACCATGGAGACAGGGCGCAACCGGGGAGCTGTTTTTT.